A selection of T cell receptor beta chains follows, all from one sample in a study of T-cell reconstitution after alpha-beta-depleted transplantation in children. Each CDR3 protein gets one entry after TCRdb re-called the PCR reads with MiXCR. The profile shows approximately 490,000 distinct CDR3 sequences, approximately 10% of them singletons. The material sequenced was PBMCs, taken before TCRalphabeta/CD19-depleted stem cell transplant. These receptors came from a child aged 2-15 years with inherited bone marrow failure, due to receive a stem cell transplant. CDR3s include the opening cysteine and the closing phenylalanine or tryptophan. Fields, in order: clone size, V gene, J gene, D gene, CDR3 protein, CDR3 DNA. D genes are given only for firm matches. Some rows have no size entry. The others give once, few or many, or a class for an expanded clone.

many	TRBV18	TRBJ2-3	-	CASSPSFRESDTQYF	TGTGCCAGCTCACCTAGTTTCCGGGAGAGTGATACGCAGTATTTT
many	TRBV12-3/TRBV12-4	TRBJ1-1	-	CASSLNLLNTEAFF	TGTGCCAGCAGTTTAAACCTTTTAAACACTGAAGCTTTCTTT
-	TRBV19	TRBJ2-7	-	CASSIWTNSYEQYF	TGTGCCAGTAGTATTTGGACCAACTCCTACGAGCAGTACTTC
few	TRBV4-3	TRBJ2-3	-	CASSHLGGPDTQYF	TGCGCCAGCAGCCATTTAGGGGGACCAGATACGCAGTATTTT
few	TRBV10-3	TRBJ2-6	-	CAIKGSGANVLTF	TGTGCCATCAAGGGGTCTGGGGCCAACGTCCTGACTTTC
-	TRBV5-4	TRBJ2-7	TRBD2	CASSLGLAGDLYEQYF	TGTGCCAGCAGCTTGGGGCTAGCGGGCGATCTCTACGAGCAGTACTTC
many	TRBV5-1	TRBJ2-1	-	CASSLGISSYNEQFF	TGCGCCAGCAGCTTGGGCATAAGCTCCTACAATGAGCAGTTCTTC
-	TRBV7-2	TRBJ2-5	-	CASSLDAPLTQYF	TGTGCCAGCAGCTTAGATGCTCCCTTGACCCAGTACTTC
many	TRBV7-9	TRBJ2-7	-	CASSQNRDAYEQYF	TGTGCCAGCAGCCAGAACCGGGATGCCTACGAGCAGTACTTC
-	TRBV12-3/TRBV12-4	TRBJ2-3	TRBD1	CASSFWGQGIDTQYF	TGTGCCAGCAGTTTTTGGGGACAGGGTATAGATACGCAGTATTTT
many	TRBV5-5	TRBJ2-3	-	CASSYIGEWYTDTQYF	TGTGCCAGCAGCTACATAGGGGAGTGGTACACAGATACGCAGTATTTT
many	TRBV14	TRBJ2-1	-	CASSQVGWSSYNEQFF	TGTGCCAGCAGCCAAGTAGGTTGGAGCTCCTACAATGAGCAGTTCTTC
-	TRBV27	TRBJ1-2	-	CASSSTGYGGYTF	TGTGCCAGCAGTTCGACAGGTTATGGAGGCTACACCTTC
many	TRBV20-1	TRBJ2-5	-	CSARLIPKQETQYF	TGCAGTGCTAGACTAATTCCCAAGCAAGAGACCCAGTACTTC
many	TRBV24-1	TRBJ2-5	TRBD2	CATSAGTSGQETQYF	TGTGCCACCAGTGCCGGGACTAGCGGGCAAGAGACCCAGTACTTC
few	TRBV27	TRBJ1-2	TRBD1	CASSLFGDRGHYGYTF	TGTGCCAGCAGTTTATTTGGGGACAGGGGTCACTATGGCTACACCTTC
many	TRBV3-1	TRBJ2-7	TRBD2	CASSRGLAGFYEQYF	TGTGCCAGCAGCCGGGGACTAGCGGGTTTCTACGAGCAGTACTTC
many	TRBV6-1	TRBJ1-3	-	CASSDRASGNTIYF	TGTGCCAGCAGTGACCGAGCCTCTGGAAACACCATATATTTT
few	TRBV7-9	TRBJ2-5	-	CASSLSAITQETQYF	TGTGCCAGCAGCTTATCGGCGATAACCCAAGAGACCCAGTACTTC
few	TRBV12-3/TRBV12-4	TRBJ2-7	-	CASRETAGAFEQYF	TGTGCCAGCAGGGAGACAGCAGGGGCCTTCGAGCAGTACTTC
many	TRBV12-3/TRBV12-4	TRBJ1-5	TRBD1	CASQQGMGNQPQHF	TGTGCCAGTCAACAGGGGATGGGGAATCAGCCCCAGCATTTT
many	TRBV29-1	TRBJ1-2	TRBD1	CSVATGSGYTF	TGCAGCGTTGCGACAGGGAGTGGCTACACCTTC
many	TRBV27	TRBJ2-7	-	CASSFFISSYEQYF	TGTGCCAGCAGTTTCTTCATCTCCTCCTACGAGCAGTACTTC
-	TRBV2	TRBJ2-1	-	CASSEAPWGRDNEQFF	TGTGCCAGCAGTGAAGCTCCCTGGGGGAGAGACAATGAGCAGTTCTTC
many	TRBV5-1	TRBJ2-1	TRBD2	CASSLFSGSNEQFF	TGCGCCAGCAGCTTGTTTAGCGGGAGCAATGAGCAGTTCTTC
many	TRBV28	TRBJ2-7	TRBD2	CASRGLAGSYEQYF	TGTGCCAGCAGGGGACTAGCGGGAAGCTACGAGCAGTACTTC
many	TRBV12-3/TRBV12-4	TRBJ1-2	-	CASSYWTEDGYTF	TGTGCCAGCAGTTACTGGACTGAGGATGGCTACACCTTC
many	TRBV20-1	TRBJ2-7	-	CSAHQGGSYEQYF	TGCAGTGCTCATCAGGGTGGGTCCTACGAGCAGTACTTC
many	TRBV29-1	TRBJ2-7	TRBD1	CSAGQGYEQYF	TGCAGCGCTGGACAGGGCTACGAGCAGTACTTC
-	TRBV7-2	TRBJ2-7	TRBD2	CASSLSLAGGPYEQYF	TGTGCCAGCAGCTTATCACTAGCGGGAGGGCCATACGAGCAGTACTTC
many	TRBV20-1	TRBJ1-1	-	CSARATEAFF	TGCAGTGCTAGGGCCACTGAAGCTTTCTTT
many	TRBV30	TRBJ2-2	-	CAWSWPRDGNTGELFF	TGTGCCTGGAGTTGGCCCAGGGATGGCAACACCGGGGAGCTGTTTTTT
many	TRBV27	TRBJ2-1	-	CASRVGINNEQFF	TGTGCCAGCAGGGTGGGGATTAACAATGAGCAGTTCTTC
many	TRBV5-1	TRBJ2-1	-	CASSLAYQGHSNEQFF	TGCGCCAGCAGCTTGGCCTATCAGGGACACAGTAATGAGCAGTTCTTC
many	TRBV5-1	TRBJ2-3	-	CASAGASTDTQYF	TGCGCCAGCGCCGGTGCTAGCACAGATACGCAGTATTTT
-	TRBV7-9	TRBJ1-2	TRBD1	CASSQTGDYGYTF	TGTGCCAGCAGCCAGACAGGGGACTATGGCTACACCTTC
few	TRBV29-1	TRBJ1-3	-	CSVEVTRLNTIYF	TGCAGCGTTGAAGTCACCAGGCTAAACACCATATATTTT
few	TRBV19	TRBJ2-1	TRBD2	CASSIGGSGGFYNEQFF	TGTGCCAGTAGTATCGGCGGTAGCGGGGGTTTCTACAATGAGCAGTTCTTC
many	TRBV12-3/TRBV12-4	TRBJ2-1	-	CASSLERRRSRHEQFF	TGTGCCAGCAGTTTAGAAAGGAGGCGGTCCCGACATGAGCAGTTCTTC
many	TRBV29-1	TRBJ1-1	-	CSVSGTNTEAFF	TGCAGCGTGTCCGGGACTAACACTGAAGCTTTCTTT
many	TRBV27	TRBJ2-1	TRBD2	CASTTWTSGNYNEQFF	TGTGCCAGCACCACTTGGACTAGCGGGAATTACAATGAGCAGTTCTTC